This T cell receptor (beta chain) was identified during a study of cytomegalovirus exposure and HLA in healthy donors. Regarding the study as a whole: Reports state that TCR beta sequences accurately predicted most subjects' HLA-A and HLA-B alleles.

Primers: 60 Vbeta forward and 13 Jbeta reverse. Clones were read by immunoSEQ multiplex PCR, and TCRdb kept only the in-frame ones, dropping some. The table lists over 200,000 clones, around 89% of them singletons. Details on this clone: Its antigen remains unknown.

The CDR3 extends over 14 amino acids. The germline CDR1 and CDR2 sequences are SGHTS and YDEGEE. V lost 3 bases and J lost 3; bases outside the gene matches: 3. The sequencing input was PBMCs. The sequence was obtained from a woman in her late teens or twenties in good health and CMV-seronegative. The chain carries TRBV5-8 and TRBJ1-2, with 9 nucleotides matching TRBD1. In nucleotides, the CDR3 is TGTGCCAGCAGCTACAGGGGGCTTGACTATGGCTACACCTTC. This translates into CASSYRGLDYGYTF.